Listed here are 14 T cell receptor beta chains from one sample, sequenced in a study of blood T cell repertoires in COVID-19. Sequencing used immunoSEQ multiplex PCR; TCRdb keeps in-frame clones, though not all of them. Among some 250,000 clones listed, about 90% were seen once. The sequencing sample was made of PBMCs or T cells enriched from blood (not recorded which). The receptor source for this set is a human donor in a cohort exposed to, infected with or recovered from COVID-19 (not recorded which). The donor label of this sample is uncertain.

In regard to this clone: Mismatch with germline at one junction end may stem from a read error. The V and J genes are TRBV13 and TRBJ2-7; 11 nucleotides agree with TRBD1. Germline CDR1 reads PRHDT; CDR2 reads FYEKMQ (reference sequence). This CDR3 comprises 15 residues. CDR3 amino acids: CASSLGDRGTYEQYF. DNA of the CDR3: TGTGCCAGCAGTTTAGGGGACAGGGGGACCTACGAGCAGTACTTC.

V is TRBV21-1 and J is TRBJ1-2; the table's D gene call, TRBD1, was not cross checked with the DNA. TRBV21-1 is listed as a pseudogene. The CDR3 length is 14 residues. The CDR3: CASSTRQGHYGYTF. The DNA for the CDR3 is TGTGCCAGCAGCACCCGACAGGGGCACTATGGCTACACCTTC.

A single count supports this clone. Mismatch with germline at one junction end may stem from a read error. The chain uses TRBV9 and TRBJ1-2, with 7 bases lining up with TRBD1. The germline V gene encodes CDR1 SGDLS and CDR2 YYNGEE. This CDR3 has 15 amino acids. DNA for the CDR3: TGTGCCAGCAGGGTAGGCCTTACAGGGGACTATGGCTACACCTTC. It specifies CASRVGLTGDYGYTF.

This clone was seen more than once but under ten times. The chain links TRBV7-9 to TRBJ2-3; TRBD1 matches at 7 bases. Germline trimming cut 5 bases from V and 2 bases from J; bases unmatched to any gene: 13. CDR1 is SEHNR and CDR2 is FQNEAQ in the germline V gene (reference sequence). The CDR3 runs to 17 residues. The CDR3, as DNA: TGTGCCAGCAGCACCCGGACAGGCCCCGATCACACAGATACGCAGTATTTT. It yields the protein CASSTRTGPDHTDTQYF.

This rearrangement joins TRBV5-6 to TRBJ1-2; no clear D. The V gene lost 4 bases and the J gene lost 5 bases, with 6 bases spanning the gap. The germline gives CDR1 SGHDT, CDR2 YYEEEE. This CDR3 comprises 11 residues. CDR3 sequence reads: CASSAAYGYTF. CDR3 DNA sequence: TGTGCCAGCAGCGCGGCATATGGCTACACCTTC.

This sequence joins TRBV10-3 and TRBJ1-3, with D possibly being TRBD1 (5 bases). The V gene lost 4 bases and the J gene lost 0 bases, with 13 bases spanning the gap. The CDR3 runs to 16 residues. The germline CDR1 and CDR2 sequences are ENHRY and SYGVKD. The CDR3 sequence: CAISGGDPNSGNTIYF. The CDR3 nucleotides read TGTGCCATCAGTGGGGGGGACCCAAACTCTGGAAACACCATATATTTT.

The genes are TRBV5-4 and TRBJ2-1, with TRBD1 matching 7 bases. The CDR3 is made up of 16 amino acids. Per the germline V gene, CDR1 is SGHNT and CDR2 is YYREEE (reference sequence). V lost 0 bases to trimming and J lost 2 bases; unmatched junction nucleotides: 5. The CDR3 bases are TGTGCCAGCAGCTTGGGAAGGGGGCCCGCCTACAATGAGCAGTTCTTC. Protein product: CASSLGRGPAYNEQFF.

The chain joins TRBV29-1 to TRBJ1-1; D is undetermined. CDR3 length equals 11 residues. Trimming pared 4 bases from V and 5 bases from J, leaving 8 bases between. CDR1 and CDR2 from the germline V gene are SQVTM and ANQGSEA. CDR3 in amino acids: CSVAGETEAFF. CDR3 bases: TGCAGCGTTGCGGGAGAAACTGAAGCTTTCTTT. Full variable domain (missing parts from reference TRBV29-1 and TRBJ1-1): SAVISQKPSRDICQRGTSLTIQCQVDSQVTMMFWYRQQPGQSLTLIATANQGSEATYESGFVIDKFPISRPNLTFSTLTVSNMSPEDSSIYLCSVAGETEAFFGQGTRLTVV.

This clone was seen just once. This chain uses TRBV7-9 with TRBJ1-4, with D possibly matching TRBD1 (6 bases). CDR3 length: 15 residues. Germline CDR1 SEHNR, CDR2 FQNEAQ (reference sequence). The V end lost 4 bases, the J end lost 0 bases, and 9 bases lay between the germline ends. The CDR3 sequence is CASSWEGATNEKLFF. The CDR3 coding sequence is TGTGCCAGCAGCTGGGAGGGGGCAACTAATGAAAAACTGTTTTTT.

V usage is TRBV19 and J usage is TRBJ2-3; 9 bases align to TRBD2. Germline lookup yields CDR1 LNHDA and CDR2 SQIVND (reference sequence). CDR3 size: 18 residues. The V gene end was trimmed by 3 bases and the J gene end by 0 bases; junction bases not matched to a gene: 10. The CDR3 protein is CASSMGPTSGLSTDTQYF. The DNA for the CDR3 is TGTGCCAGTAGTATGGGGCCTACTAGCGGGCTGAGCACAGATACGCAGTATTTT. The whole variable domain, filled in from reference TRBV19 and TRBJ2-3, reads DGGITQSPKYLFRKEGQNVTLSCEQNLNHDAMYWYRQDPGQGLRLIYYSQIVNDFQKGDIAEGYSVSREKKESFPLTVTSAQKNPTAFYLCASSMGPTSGLSTDTQYFGPGTRLTVL.

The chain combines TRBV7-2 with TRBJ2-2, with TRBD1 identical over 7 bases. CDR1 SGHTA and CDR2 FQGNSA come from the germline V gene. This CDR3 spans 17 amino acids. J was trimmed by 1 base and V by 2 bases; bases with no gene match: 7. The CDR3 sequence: CASSLSPAGGNTGELFF. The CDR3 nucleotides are TGTGCCAGCAGCTTATCCCCAGCAGGGGGGAACACCGGGGAGCTGTTTTTT.

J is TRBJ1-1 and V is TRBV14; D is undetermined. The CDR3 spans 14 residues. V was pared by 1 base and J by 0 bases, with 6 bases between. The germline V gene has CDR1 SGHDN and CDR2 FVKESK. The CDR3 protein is CASSQGSMNTEAFF. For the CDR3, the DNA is TGTGCCAGCAGCCAAGGGTCTATGAACACTGAAGCTTTCTTT.

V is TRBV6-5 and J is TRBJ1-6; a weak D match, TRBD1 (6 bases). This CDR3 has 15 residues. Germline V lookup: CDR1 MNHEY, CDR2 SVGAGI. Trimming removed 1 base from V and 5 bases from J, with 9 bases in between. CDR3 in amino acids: CASSYWDKDNSPLHF. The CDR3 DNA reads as TGTGCCAGCAGTTACTGGGACAAAGATAATTCACCCCTCCACTTT.

DNA of the CDR3: TGTGCCAGCAGTGAATTCGGCAGGGGCTCCTACGAGCAGTACTTC. This sequence encodes CASSEFGRGSYEQYF. V is TRBV6-1 and J is TRBJ2-7, with D maybe TRBD1 (6 bases). V dropped 2 bases and J dropped 0 bases, with 11 bases sitting between them. Germline lookup yields CDR1 MNHNS and CDR2 SASEGT. The CDR3 loop spans 15 amino acids.